The rows below give T cell receptor beta chains drawn from one sample of a study of PD-L1 blockade in urothelial cancer. Sequencing was performed with immunoSEQ multiplex PCR; in TCRdb, only in-frame clones are kept and a portion is missing. Found here are around 120,000 clones, about 89% of them singletons; the top ten hold 1.5% to 2%. Material: PBMCs, obtained around atezolizumab (anti-PD-L1) treatment. The receptors were sampled from a man aged 55-75 years with urothelial cancer. The CDR3 runs from the conserved cysteine through the conserved F or W. The D gene is left open where the match is weak. Clone sizes are given selectively: once, few, many, or a class where the clone is expanded.

size	V	J	D	CDR3	DNA
NA	TRBV12-2	TRBJ2-7	NA	CASRPRGSTYEQYF	TGTGCAAGTCGCCCACGGGGATCCACCTACGAGCAGTACTTC
once	TRBV6-4	TRBJ1-1	NA	CASKEGGMSAEAFF	TGTGCCAGCAAAGAAGGGGGTATGTCCGCTGAAGCTTTCTTT
NA	TRBV6-5	TRBJ1-1	TRBD1	CASSEQGWTEAFF	TGTGCCAGCAGTGAACAGGGGTGGACTGAAGCTTTCTTT
NA	TRBV19	TRBJ2-7	TRBD2	CASSISSGDSYEQYF	TGTGCCAGTAGTATAAGTAGCGGGGACTCCTACGAGCAGTACTTC
once	TRBV5-1	TRBJ2-3	TRBD1	CASSRDRSYTDTQYF	TGCGCCAGCAGCAGGGACAGATCTTACACAGATACGCAGTATTTT
once	TRBV28	TRBJ2-2	TRBD2	CASRTSGRRGTGELFF	TGTGCCAGCAGGACTAGCGGGAGGAGAGGCACCGGGGAGCTGTTTTTT
NA	TRBV7-6	TRBJ2-3	TRBD1	CASSPRTGIADTQYF	TGTGCCAGCAGCCCAAGGACAGGGATCGCAGATACGCAGTATTTT
NA	TRBV7-3	TRBJ2-7	NA	CASNRTSYEQYF	TGTGCCAGCAACAGGACCTCCTACGAGCAGTACTTC
NA	TRBV6-5	TRBJ2-3	NA	CASSYDEGVGTDTQYF	TGTGCCAGCAGTTACGATGAGGGAGTGGGCACAGATACGCAGTATTTT
NA	TRBV14	TRBJ2-1	NA	CASSQEWGDEQFF	TGTGCCAGCAGCCAAGAATGGGGAGATGAGCAGTTCTTC
NA	TRBV6-5	TRBJ2-3	TRBD2	CASSYGAGSTDTQYF	TGTGCCAGCAGTTACGGAGCGGGAAGCACAGATACGCAGTATTTT
NA	TRBV9	TRBJ1-2	TRBD1	CASSQTGGYGYTF	TGTGCCAGCAGCCAGACAGGGGGCTATGGCTACACCTTC
NA	TRBV2	TRBJ2-1	TRBD1	CASSWTGGVSSYNEQFF	TGTGCCAGCAGTTGGACAGGGGGTGTTTCATCCTACAATGAGCAGTTCTTC
NA	TRBV28	TRBJ2-7	NA	CASSLGGGTYEQYF	TGTGCCAGCAGTTTGGGGGGAGGTACCTACGAGCAGTACTTC
NA	TRBV4-2	TRBJ2-7	TRBD1	CASSQSRQGSSYEQYF	TGTGCCAGCAGCCAGAGCCGACAGGGGTCTTCCTACGAGCAGTACTTC
NA	TRBV6-5	TRBJ1-1	NA	CASSYSGGRGTEAFF	TGTGCCAGCAGTTACTCGGGGGGGCGCGGCACTGAAGCTTTCTTT
NA	TRBV5-4	TRBJ2-5	TRBD2	CASSLPGGETQYF	TGTGCCAGCAGCTTACCGGGGGGAGAGACCCAGTACTTC
few	TRBV11-3	TRBJ2-7	TRBD2	CASSRAREGYEQYF	TGTGCCAGCAGCCGGGCCAGGGAGGGCTACGAGCAGTACTTC
once	TRBV5-1	TRBJ2-1	NA	CASSISREDYEQFF	TGCGCCAGCAGCATATCTAGGGAGGACTATGAGCAGTTCTTC
NA	TRBV7-9	TRBJ1-5	NA	CASSFLNQPQHF	TGTGCCAGCAGCTTTTTAAATCAGCCCCAGCATTTT
NA	TRBV5-1	TRBJ2-1	NA	CASSPGQRPDDEQFF	TGCGCCAGCAGCCCTGGACAACGTCCGGACGATGAGCAGTTCTTC
NA	TRBV6-1	TRBJ1-3	NA	CASSENRGSGNTIYF	TGTGCCAGCAGTGAGAATCGGGGCTCTGGAAACACCATATATTTT
NA	TRBV4-2	TRBJ2-3	TRBD2	CASSQAGTSGRVTDTQYF	TGTGCCAGCAGCCAAGCGGGGACTAGCGGGAGGGTAACAGATACGCAGTATTTT
NA	TRBV25-1	TRBJ2-1	NA	CASSAFLNEQFF	TGTGCCAGCAGTGCCTTTCTCAATGAGCAGTTCTTC
NA	TRBV18	TRBJ1-1	NA	CASSPPYSDSRNTEAFF	TGTGCCAGCTCACCACCATATTCTGACAGCCGAAACACTGAAGCTTTCTTT
NA	TRBV6-5	TRBJ1-2	NA	CASRLASPKGGYTF	TGTGCCAGCAGGTTGGCCAGCCCCAAGGGGGGCTACACCTTC
NA	TRBV4-1	TRBJ2-5	NA	CASSQDQGGETQYF	TGCGCCAGCAGCCAAGATCAAGGGGGAGAGACCCAGTACTTC
once	TRBV28	TRBJ1-1	TRBD1	CASSSLRGRAFF	TGTGCCAGCTCCTCCCTGAGGGGGCGGGCTTTCTTT
NA	TRBV7-2	TRBJ2-4	NA	CASSSGGSPNIQYF	TGTGCCAGCAGTTCGGGGGGCAGTCCAAACATTCAGTACTTC
NA	TRBV6-4	TRBJ1-2	NA	CASSDSGGARGYTF	TGTGCCAGCAGTGACTCGGGGGGGGCCCGGGGCTACACCTTC
NA	TRBV5-4	TRBJ1-5	NA	CASSLDGVMQPQHF	TGTGCCAGCAGCTTGGACGGGGTGATGCAGCCCCAGCATTTT
NA	TRBV7-9	TRBJ1-5	TRBD1	CASSFPDRDSVYNQPQHF	TGTGCCAGCAGCTTTCCGGACAGGGATTCCGTATACAATCAGCCCCAGCATTTT
once	TRBV7-6	TRBJ2-7	NA	CASSLGQNYEQYF	TGTGCCAGCAGCTTAGGGCAGAATTACGAGCAGTACTTC
NA	TRBV10-3	TRBJ2-2	TRBD1	CAMSGTANTGELFF	TGTGCCATGTCCGGGACAGCGAACACCGGGGAGCTGTTTTTT
NA	TRBV5-6	TRBJ2-1	NA	CASFTGREQFF	TGTGCCAGCTTCACGGGGAGGGAGCAGTTCTTC
NA	TRBV27	TRBJ2-4	TRBD1	CASSDIQGDIIQYF	TGTGCCAGCAGCGATATACAGGGGGATATAATTCAGTACTTC
NA	TRBV10-1	TRBJ2-3	TRBD1	CASREGQGADTQYF	TGCGCCAGCAGGGAAGGACAGGGAGCAGATACGCAGTATTTT
NA	TRBV7-2	TRBJ1-1	NA	CASSLATQGKAFF	TGTGCCAGCAGCTTAGCCACTCAGGGGAAAGCTTTCTTT
few	TRBV2	TRBJ2-1	NA	CANFAGTRKFF	TGTGCCAACTTTGCCGGGACTCGAAAGTTCTTC
NA	TRBV6-5	TRBJ1-4	NA	CASSYSGEVNEKLFF	TGTGCCAGCAGTTACTCCGGGGAGGTTAATGAAAAACTGTTTTTT
NA	TRBV9	TRBJ1-3	TRBD1	CASSATGGTGNTIYF	TGTGCCAGCAGCGCGACAGGGGGAACTGGAAACACCATATATTTT
NA	TRBV10-3	TRBJ2-2	TRBD2	CAIPRGGNTGELFF	TGTGCCATCCCCCGGGGGGGGAACACCGGGGAGCTGTTTTTT
NA	TRBV6-5	TRBJ2-6	NA	CASRRHFSGANVLTF	TGTGCCAGCAGGAGACACTTCTCTGGGGCCAACGTCCTGACTTTC
NA	TRBV6-5	TRBJ1-6	TRBD1	CASSYSFRGRNSPLHF	TGTGCCAGCAGTTACTCGTTCAGGGGGCGGAATTCACCCCTCCACTTT
NA	TRBV4-3	TRBJ1-5	NA	CAPPKKPDNNSNQPQHF	TGCGCCCCACCCAAGAAGCCGGACAATAATAGCAATCAGCCCCAGCATTTT